Shown below are 24 T cell receptor beta chains from a single sample sequenced in a study of graft-versus-host responses after intestinal transplantation. TCRdb's copy holds only in-frame clones and misses some; the assay was immunoSEQ multiplex PCR. The top ten clones hold about 0.54% of a sample with fewer than 120,000 clones, 93% of them seen once. These receptors lack a known antigen. The input for sequencing was unstimulated CD8+ T cells sorted from spleen or lymph node cells, taken before intestinal transplant. The origin of the receptors is a human donor who received an intestinal transplant.

Here the CDR3 reads CASSGSEYEQYF. The CDR3 coding sequence is TGTGCCAGCAGCGGATCCGAGTACGAGCAGTACTTC. The gene calls are TRBV6-6 and TRBJ2-7; D is ambiguous. The germline V and J ends were trimmed by 6 bases and 4 bases, with 10 bases remaining between them. The germline V gene encodes CDR1 MNHNY and CDR2 SVGAGI (reference sequence). The CDR3 consists of 12 residues.

The CDR3 DNA sequence: TGTGCCAGCAGCCCACAGGGCCACGAGCAGTACTTC. Translation: CASSPQGHEQYF. This rearrangement joins TRBV6-5 to TRBJ2-7, with a possible D match to TRBD1 (6 bases). CDR1 and CDR2 (germline): MNHEY, SVGAGI. The ends were cut back, 6 bases at V and 5 bases at J, with 11 bases in the middle. This CDR3 is built from 12 residues.

The chain carries TRBV18 and TRBJ2-1; D is perhaps TRBD1 (6 bases). V was trimmed by 8 bases and J by 5 bases, leaving 19 bases between them. This CDR3 comprises 15 residues. Germline CDR1 is KGHSH and CDR2 is LQKENI. The CDR3, as DNA: TGTGCCAGCGAACCCCCCAACACAGGGAACAATGAGCAGTTCTTC. This translates into CASEPPNTGNNEQFF.

The J gene is TRBJ2-2, the V gene TRBV7-9; TRBD1 matches at 8 bases. The CDR3 contains 16 residues. Germline CDR1 reads SEHNR; CDR2 reads FQNEAQ (reference sequence). Trimming cost V 4 bases and J 4 bases; bases outside gene matches: 8. In nucleotides, the CDR3 is TGTGCCAGCAGCTCCCGGGACAGGACGTTCACCGGGGAGCTGTTTTTT. As protein: CASSSRDRTFTGELFF.

This clone was recorded only once. DNA of the CDR3: TGTGCCAGCACCCAACGGGGTAGTGAGCAGTACTTC. This gives the protein CASTQRGSEQYF. This chain links TRBV7-8 with TRBJ2-7; tentatively, D is TRBD2 (5 bases). Between the trimmed V and J ends, which lost 7 bases and 7 bases, there was a span of 14 bases. The CDR3 length is 12 residues. Germline CDR1 is SGHVS and CDR2 is FQNEAQ.

The chain links TRBV19 to TRBJ2-7; the match to TRBD2 covers 11 bases. The CDR3 loop spans 15 amino acids. J was trimmed by 4 bases and V by 2 bases; bases with no gene match: 4. Germline V CDR1 and CDR2: LNHDA, SQIVND (reference sequence). The CDR3 nucleotides are TGTGCCAGTAGTATAACTAGCGGGAGTTGGTACGAGCAGTACTTC. Amino acids: CASSITSGSWYEQYF.

V usage is TRBV6-1 and J usage is TRBJ2-7, with 7 bases that match TRBD2. The germline V gene encodes CDR1 MNHNS and CDR2 SASEGT. There are 15 residues in the CDR3. J gave up 0 bases and V 7 bases, and 9 bases lay outside the gene matches. The CDR3 here is CASKVIQRDSYEQYF. The CDR3 nucleotides read TGTGCCAGCAAAGTGATCCAGCGGGACTCCTACGAGCAGTACTTC.

The J gene is TRBJ2-7, the V gene TRBV5-1, with D perhaps assigned TRBD1 or TRBD2 (6 bases each). The germline V gene has CDR1 SGHRS and CDR2 YFSETQ. Trimming took off 4 bases at V and 0 bases at J, with 11 bases between the two ends. The CDR3 runs 14 residues. CDR3 region: CASSPGASSYEQYF. The CDR3 nucleotides are TGCGCCAGCAGCCCGGGGGCTAGCTCCTACGAGCAGTACTTC.

The chain recombines TRBV28 with TRBJ2-1; 8 nucleotides align to TRBD2. With V trimmed by 7 bases and J by 5 bases, 7 bases remained unmatched. The CDR3 is 14 amino acids. Germline CDR1 and CDR2: MDHEN and SYDVKM. The CDR3 sequence is CASMTGLVNNEQFF. DNA for the CDR3: TGTGCCAGCATGACGGGACTAGTCAACAATGAGCAGTTCTTC.

Only one count was recorded for this clone. This chain joins TRBV9 and TRBJ2-1; D is ambiguous. This CDR3 contains 15 residues. V lost 3 bases and J lost 4, with 14 bases in between. The germline V gene has CDR1 SGDLS and CDR2 YYNGEE. In DNA, the CDR3 is TGTGCCAGCAGCGCGGGCCCTCAGGCATACAATGAGCAGTTCTTC. This gives the protein CASSAGPQAYNEQFF.

This sequence joins TRBV10-2 and TRBJ1-1; D not certain. This CDR3 is 12 amino acids long. Germline V gene data show CDR1 as WSHSY and CDR2 as SAAADI. V was pared by 2 bases and J by 7 bases, with 8 bases between. CDR3 coding DNA: TGCGCCAGCAGTGAGACCGGATATGAAGCTTTCTTT. Translated, it gives CASSETGYEAFF.

This clone has only one observation. The gene calls are TRBV27 and TRBJ2-5, with 7 bases aligning to TRBD2. CDR3 length: 16 residues. Trimming at V came to 4 bases and at J to 4 bases, leaving 12 bases not matched to a gene. Germline lookup yields CDR1 MNHEY and CDR2 SMNVEV (reference sequence). This chain's CDR3 is CASSSRLAFQLETQYF. In DNA, the CDR3 is TGTGCCAGCAGTTCAAGACTAGCCTTCCAGTTAGAGACCCAGTACTTC.

This chain joins TRBV9 and TRBJ2-7; TRBD1 agrees at 8 bases. The CDR3 is made up of 15 amino acids. V trimming: 0 bases; J trimming: 5 bases; junction bases outside the gene matches: 7. Per the germline V gene, CDR1 is SGDLS and CDR2 is YYNGEE. The CDR3 DNA follows: TGTGCCAGCAGCGTAGAGGGCAGGGGGCAGGACGAGCAGTACTTC. Translated: CASSVEGRGQDEQYF.

The rearrangement uses TRBV27 and TRBJ2-3; tentatively, D is TRBD2 (5 bases). V was trimmed by 5 bases and J by 6 bases, leaving 9 bases between them. From germline, CDR1 is MNHEY and CDR2 SMNVEV (reference sequence). This CDR3 is 12 amino acids long. Here the CDR3 reads CASSILGDTQYF. The CDR3 nucleotides read TGTGCCAGCAGTATACTAGGGGATACGCAGTATTTT.

The chain uses TRBV11-2 and TRBJ2-3; TRBD2 might be the D (5 bases). Germline loops: CDR1 SGHAT, CDR2 FQNNGV. This CDR3 has 14 residues. Between the trimmed V and J ends, which lost 1 base and 4 bases, there was a span of 9 bases. The CDR3, as DNA: TGTGCCAGCAGCTTAGGAGGGAGTTCAGATACGCAGTATTTT. As protein: CASSLGGSSDTQYF. Together with reference TRBV11-2 and TRBJ2-3, the CDR3 gives the full variable domain: EAGVAQSPRYKIIEKRQSVAFWCNPISGHATLYWYQQILGQGPKLLIQFQNNGVVDDSQLPKDRFSAERLKGVDSTLKIQPAKLEDSAVYLCASSLGGSSDTQYFGPGTRLTVL.

The J gene is TRBJ1-1, the V gene TRBV6-5; TRBD1 matches 7 bases. The V and J ends lost 7 bases and 7 bases, in that order; junction bases with no gene match: 3. From germline, CDR1 is MNHEY and CDR2 SVGAGI. The CDR3 contains 11 residues. The CDR3 protein is CASKRQGEAFF. CDR3 in DNA: TGTGCCAGCAAGAGACAGGGTGAAGCTTTCTTT.

The chain has TRBV27 and TRBJ2-1, with a possible D match to TRBD1 (6 bases). Germline lookup yields CDR1 MNHEY and CDR2 SMNVEV (reference sequence). Deletions cut 4 bases from V and 7 bases from J, with 8 bases between. The CDR3 totals 12 residues. CDR3 in amino acids: CASSSTGNEQFF. The CDR3, as DNA: TGTGCCAGCAGTTCCACAGGGAATGAGCAGTTCTTC.

CDR3 sequence: CASSQDDREEETQYF. In nucleotides, the CDR3 is TGCGCCAGCAGCCAAGATGACAGGGAGGAGGAGACCCAGTACTTC. This chain uses TRBV4-1 with TRBJ2-5, with D perhaps matching TRBD1 (7 bases). V dropped 0 bases and J dropped 5 bases, with 13 bases sitting between them. The CDR3 runs to 15 residues. Germline lookup yields CDR1 MGHRA and CDR2 YSYEKL.

The V gene is TRBV9, the J gene TRBJ2-1, with D perhaps TRBD1 (5 bases). This CDR3 contains 13 residues. Between the trimmed V and J ends, which lost 3 bases and 4 bases, there was a span of 8 bases. The germline CDR1 and CDR2 sequences are SGDLS and YYNGEE. The CDR3 is CASSGRTYNEQFF. As DNA, the CDR3 is TGTGCCAGCAGCGGTCGGACATACAATGAGCAGTTCTTC.

The count of this clone is one. This CDR3 reads CASSNLQGFNQPQHF. DNA of the CDR3: TGTGCCAGCAGCAATTTACAGGGCTTCAATCAGCCCCAGCATTTT. The chain joins TRBV21-1 to TRBJ1-5; the DNA was not compared with TRBD1, the D call given in the table. TRBV21-1 is designated a pseudogene. There are 15 residues in the CDR3.

V usage is TRBV10-1 and J usage is TRBJ2-1; TRBD1 agrees at 7 bases. V lost 6 bases, J lost 8 bases, and 19 bases stayed unmatched. Germline V gives CDR1 WNHNN, CDR2 SYGVQD (reference sequence). The CDR3 is made up of 17 amino acids. Written as DNA, the CDR3 is TGCGCCAGCAGCGGAGACAAACAGGGGCCCCTTAACGATGAGCAGTTCTTC. As protein: CASSGDKQGPLNDEQFF.

The gene calls are TRBV7-8 and TRBJ2-1, with 16 bases aligning to TRBD2. The CDR3 sequence is 15 residues long. The junction had 2 bases not matched to a gene; V was cut back by 5 bases and J by 7 bases. The germline V gene encodes CDR1 SGHVS and CDR2 FQNEAQ. In DNA form, the CDR3 reads TGTGCCAGCAGCCAGGGACTAGCGGGAGGGAATGAGCAGTTCTTC. It is translated as CASSQGLAGGNEQFF. Full variable domain (outside the CDR3, taken from reference TRBV7-8 and TRBJ2-1): GAGVSQSPRYKVAKRGQDVALRCDPISGHVSLFWYQQALGQGPEFLTYFQNEAQLDKSGLPSDRFFAERPEGSVSTLKIQRTQQEDSAVYLCASSQGLAGGNEQFFGPGTRLTVL.

The V and J genes are TRBV19 and TRBJ1-1; no clear D. This CDR3 has 14 amino acids. V was cut by 4 bases and J by 1 base, with 10 bases left in between. The germline CDR1 and CDR2 sequences are LNHDA and SQIVND (reference sequence). The CDR3: CASSRPGRNTEAFF. In nucleotides, the CDR3 is TGTGCCAGTAGTAGGCCCGGGAGGAACACTGAAGCTTTCTTT.

The chain couples TRBV4-1 to TRBJ2-7, with D unclear. V dropped 0 bases and J dropped 3 bases, with 12 bases sitting between them. CDR3 length: 15 amino acids. Germline-derived CDR1 and CDR2 are MGHRA and YSYEKL. For the CDR3, the DNA is TGCGCCAGCAGCCAAGATCCCCAATCGGGCTACGAGCAGTACTTC. Protein: CASSQDPQSGYEQYF.